A single sample gave rise to the 10 T cell receptor beta chains below, sequenced in a study of vaccination and CD4 T cells after COVID-19. An Oncomine TCR Beta short-read assay was used to sequence the DNA from cultured CD4+ T cells. TCRdb reprocessed the PCR reads with MiXCR, giving one entry per CDR3 protein. The data show some 11,000 distinct CDR3 sequences, about 29% seen once. The treatment is: approximately 11-day PBMC culture with coronavirus spike peptide pools or control peptides (ViraFEST assay). The antigens for these receptors are not known. Sample: cultured CD4+ T cells from blood. The receptors here all came from a human donor with COVID-19.

The chain uses TRBV6-1 and TRBJ1-1; 11 bases fit TRBD1. Losses at the gene ends were 10 bases for V and 0 bases for J; bases not matched to a gene: 4. CDR1 is MNHNS, CDR2 SASEGT, per germline. CDR3 size: 14 residues. CDR3 bases: TGTGCCAATTCGGACAGGGGGCTGAACACTGAAGCTTTCTTT. This sequence encodes CANSDRGLNTEAFF.

This clonotype has a handful of counts. The chain uses TRBV19 and TRBJ1-1; D is uncertain. The germline V and J ends were trimmed by 1 base and 7 bases, with 13 bases remaining between them. Germline values: CDR1 LNHDA, CDR2 SQIVND (reference sequence). This CDR3 is 14 amino acids long. The CDR3 DNA reads as TGTGCCAGTAGTATAGTCAGCGGGGAGGGTGAAGCTTTCTTT. Translation gives CASSIVSGEGEAFF. Full variable domain (outside the CDR3, taken from reference TRBV19 and TRBJ1-1): DGGITQSPKYLFRKEGQNVTLSCEQNLNHDAMYWYRQDPGQGLRLIYYSQIVNDFQKGDIAEGYSVSREKKESFPLTVTSAQKNPTAFYLCASSIVSGEGEAFFGQGTRLTVV.

The chain uses TRBV7-9 and TRBJ2-1; 7 nucleotides line up with TRBD2. Germline CDR1 SEHNR, CDR2 FQNEAQ (reference sequence). V shed 5 bases, J shed 3 bases, and the junction held 16 bases outside the gene matches. CDR3 length: 18 amino acids. This CDR3 is CASSGRHPGLRNYNEQFF. The CDR3 DNA follows: TGTGCCAGCAGCGGGAGGCACCCGGGACTACGAAACTACAATGAGCAGTTCTTC.

This clonotype is labeled medium-sized. The rearrangement uses TRBV15 and TRBJ1-5; TRBD1 aligns across 9 bases. The CDR3 totals 14 residues. V shed 5 bases, J shed 7 bases, and the junction held 6 bases outside the gene matches. Per the germline V gene, CDR1 is LNHNV and CDR2 is YYDKDF (reference sequence). The CDR3, as DNA: TGTGCCACCAGCCCGGACAGGGGATACCAGCCCCAGCATTTT. Translated, it gives CATSPDRGYQPQHF.

This clonotype is medium-sized by share. The genes are TRBV6-2 or TRBV6-3 and TRBJ1-5; D is undetermined. V was pared by 8 bases and J by 9 bases, with 11 bases between. Germline CDR1 reads MNHEY; CDR2 reads SVGEGT. The CDR3 has 11 residues. DNA for the CDR3: TGTGCCAGCGGCTGGGCGGGGCCCCAGCATTTT. It codes for CASGWAGPQHF.

CDR3 sequence (DNA): TGTGCCAGCAGTGTCGGAGGGGGCGGGAGCAATCAGCCCCAGCATTTT. This gives the protein CASSVGGGGSNQPQHF. V usage is TRBV2 and J usage is TRBJ1-5, with 7 bases matching TRBD1. The CDR3 has 16 amino acids. With 4 bases clipped from V and 1 base from J, the junction kept 7 bases outside the gene matches. CDR1 and CDR2 from the germline V gene are SNHLY and FYNNEI.

J is TRBJ2-3 and V is TRBV23-1, with TRBD2 matching over 7 bases. TRBV23-1 is identified as an open reading frame with a role that is uncertain. The V segment lost 6 bases and the J segment 1 base; nucleotides outside the gene matches: 4. This CDR3 region has 14 residues. CDR3 sequence reads: CASRRGVGTDTQYF. CDR3 bases: TGCGCCAGCAGACGGGGGGTCGGCACAGATACGCAGTATTTT.

V gene TRBV5-3 combines with J gene TRBJ2-5, with D uncertain. TRBV5-3 is assigned to the ORF class and has an uncertain function. V lost 7 bases to trimming and J lost 1 base, with 14 bases between them. The CDR3 is 14 amino acids. The CDR3 here is CARPSLTIQETQYF. In nucleotides, the CDR3 is TGTGCCAGACCTTCCCTAACAATCCAAGAGACCCAGTACTTC.

The sample holds a few counts of this clonotype. This rearrangement joins TRBV6-1 to TRBJ1-3; perhaps TRBD1 as D (5 bases). Germline assignment: CDR1 MNHNS and CDR2 SASEGT. The CDR3 is 15 residues long. V lost 7 bases to trimming and J lost 0 bases, with 13 bases between them. This CDR3 reads CASTRGPSSGNTIYF. CDR3 bases: TGTGCCAGCACGAGGGGCCCTAGCTCTGGAAACACCATATATTTT.

A few counts support this clonotype. This chain links TRBV7-2 with TRBJ2-5, with a possible D match to TRBD2 (6 bases). The CDR3 totals 16 residues. V was cut by 0 bases and J by 5 bases, with 16 bases left in between. Germline-derived CDR1 and CDR2 are SGHTA and FQGNSA. The DNA for the CDR3 is TGTGCCAGCAGCTTAGCGACGCGGGCGGGGACGGAGACCCAGTACTTC. It yields the protein CASSLATRAGTETQYF. Looking up the rest from reference TRBV7-2 and TRBJ2-5 gives the full variable domain: GAGVSQSPSNKVTEKGKDVELRCDPISGHTALYWYRQSLGQGLEFLIYFQGNSAPDKSGLPSDRFSAERTGGSVSTLTIQRTQQEDSAVYLCASSLATRAGTETQYFGPGTRLLVL.